Included here is one T cell receptor (beta chain) sequence, with context. Its antigen is undetermined. A much larger clone differs by one base, so this may be a read error. TCR beta VDJ and CDR3 were profiled, and genomic DNA was the template. One entry per CDR3 protein results from TCRdb running MiXCR on the reads. The sample gives around 250,000 distinct CDR3 sequences, roughly three fifths of which show up once; 7.5% to 9% is in the top ten. The record originates from a study of CD8+CD57+ T cells in acquired aplastic anemia. Findings and limits, study-wide: No significant difference in CD8+ Simpson's diversity was found between patients and controls. Patients and controls shared 25 to 30 CD8+ CDR3 sequences.

The CDR3 is 14 amino acids. In germline, CDR1 is SGHKS, CDR2 YYEKEE (reference sequence). The source is a human donor with severe aplastic anemia or a healthy control (not recorded which). The material sequenced was sorted CD4+, CD8+, or CD8+CD57+ T cells (not recorded which) from PBMCs. V is TRBV5-5 and J is TRBJ1-2; D is uncertain. Here the CDR3 reads CASSPLTLSGGYAF. The CDR3, as DNA: TGTGCCAGCAGCCCCTTGACCCTCAGCGGTGGCTACGCCTTC.